Listed below are T cell receptor beta chains from one sample, sequenced in a study of a mutant IDH1 vaccine in newly diagnosed glioma. Clones were read by immunoSEQ multiplex PCR, and TCRdb kept only the in-frame ones, dropping some. The sample records some 11,000 clones, around 89% being singletons. These receptors have no identified antigens. The sequenced sample was PBMCs, obtained from a glioma patient whose treatment included an IDH1 peptide vaccine. The receptors shown here come from a woman aged 40 to 49 with glioma. Some clones in this sample may be carry-over from other donors' samples. The CDR3 runs from the conserved cysteine through the conserved F or W. The D gene is left open where the match is weak. The listing skips clone size in some rows; elsewhere it reads once, few, many or a size class.

cdr3_length	j_call	d_call	v_call	clone_size	cdr3_nt	cdr3_aa
13	TRBJ1-2	-	TRBV6-5	-	TGTGCCAGCAGTTCCCCGGCGACGGCTGGCTACACCTTC	CASSSPATAGYTF
14	TRBJ2-2	-	TRBV30	-	TGTGCCTGGAGTGTACAGTACCTCACCGGGGAGCTGTTTTTT	CAWSVQYLTGELFF
13	TRBJ2-7	-	TRBV5-8	-	TGTGCCAGCATCTCCAGGACCGGCTACGAGCAGTACTTC	CASISRTGYEQYF
13	TRBJ1-2	-	TRBV2	-	TGTGCCAGCAGTGGACAGCCGATCGCCGGCTACACCTTC	CASSGQPIAGYTF
14	TRBJ1-1	TRBD1	TRBV15	-	TGTGCCACCAGATCCACAGGGGGAGACACTGAAGCTTTCTTT	CATRSTGGDTEAFF
15	TRBJ1-1	-	TRBV28	few	TGTGCCAGCAGCCTCCGACAGGTTATGAACACTGAAGCTTTCTTT	CASSLRQVMNTEAFF
16	TRBJ1-2	-	TRBV6-1	-	TGTGCCAGCAGTGAAGCGATTCAGGGGTCCCTCTATGGCTACACCTTC	CASSEAIQGSLYGYTF
14	TRBJ2-7	TRBD1	TRBV14	once	TGTGCCAGCAGCGAAGAGGGGGCTTTCGACGAGCAGTACTTC	CASSEEGAFDEQYF
12	TRBJ1-1	-	TRBV13	-	TGTGCCAGCAGCTTATCCAACACTGAAGCTTTCTTT	CASSLSNTEAFF
16	TRBJ2-2	-	TRBV11-3	-	TGTGCCAGCAGCTTAGAAGGGTGGGGGAACACCGGGGAGCTGTTTTTT	CASSLEGWGNTGELFF
16	TRBJ1-5	-	TRBV4-2	-	TGTGCCAGCAGCCAAATAGGCAGGGTGGGGGATCAGCCCCAGCATTTT	CASSQIGRVGDQPQHF